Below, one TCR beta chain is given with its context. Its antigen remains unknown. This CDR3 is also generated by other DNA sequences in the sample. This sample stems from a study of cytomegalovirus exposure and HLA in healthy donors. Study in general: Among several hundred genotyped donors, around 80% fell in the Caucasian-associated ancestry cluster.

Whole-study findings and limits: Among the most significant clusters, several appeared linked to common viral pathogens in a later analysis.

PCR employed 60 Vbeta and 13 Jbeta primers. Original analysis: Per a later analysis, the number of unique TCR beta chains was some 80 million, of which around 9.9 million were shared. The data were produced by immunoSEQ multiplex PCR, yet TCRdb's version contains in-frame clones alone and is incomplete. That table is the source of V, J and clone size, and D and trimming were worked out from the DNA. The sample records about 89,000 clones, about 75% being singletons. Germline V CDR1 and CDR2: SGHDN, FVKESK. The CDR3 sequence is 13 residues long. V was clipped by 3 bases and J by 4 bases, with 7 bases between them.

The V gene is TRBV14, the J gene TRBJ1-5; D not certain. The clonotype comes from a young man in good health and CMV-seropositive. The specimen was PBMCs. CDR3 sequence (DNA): TGTGCCAGCAGCCAGTTTCCAAATCAGCCCCAGCATTTT. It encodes CASSQFPNQPQHF.